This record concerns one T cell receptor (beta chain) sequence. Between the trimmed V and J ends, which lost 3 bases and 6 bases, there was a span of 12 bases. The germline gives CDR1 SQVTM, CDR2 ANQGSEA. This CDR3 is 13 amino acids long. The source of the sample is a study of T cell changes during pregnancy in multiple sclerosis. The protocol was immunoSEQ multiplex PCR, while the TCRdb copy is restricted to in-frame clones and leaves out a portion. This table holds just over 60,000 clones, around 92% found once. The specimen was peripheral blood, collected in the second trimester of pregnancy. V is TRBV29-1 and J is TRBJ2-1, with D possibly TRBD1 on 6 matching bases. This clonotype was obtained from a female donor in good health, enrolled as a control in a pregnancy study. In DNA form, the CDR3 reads TGCAGCGTTGAGGGACAAAAAGGCAATGAGCAGTTCTTC. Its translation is CSVEGQKGNEQFF.